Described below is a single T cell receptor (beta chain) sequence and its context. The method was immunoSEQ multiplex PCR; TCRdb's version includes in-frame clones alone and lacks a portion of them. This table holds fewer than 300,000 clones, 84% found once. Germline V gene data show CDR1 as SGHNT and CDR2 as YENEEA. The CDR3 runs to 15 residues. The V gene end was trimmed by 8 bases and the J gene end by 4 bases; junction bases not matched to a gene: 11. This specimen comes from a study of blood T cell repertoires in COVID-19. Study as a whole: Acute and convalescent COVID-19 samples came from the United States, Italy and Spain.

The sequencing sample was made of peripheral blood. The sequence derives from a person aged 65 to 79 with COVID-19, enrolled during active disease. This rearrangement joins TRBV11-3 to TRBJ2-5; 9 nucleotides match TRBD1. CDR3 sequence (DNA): TGTGCCAGCGGGCTTCGGACAGGGGATTTAGAGACCCAGTACTTC. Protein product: CASGLRTGDLETQYF.